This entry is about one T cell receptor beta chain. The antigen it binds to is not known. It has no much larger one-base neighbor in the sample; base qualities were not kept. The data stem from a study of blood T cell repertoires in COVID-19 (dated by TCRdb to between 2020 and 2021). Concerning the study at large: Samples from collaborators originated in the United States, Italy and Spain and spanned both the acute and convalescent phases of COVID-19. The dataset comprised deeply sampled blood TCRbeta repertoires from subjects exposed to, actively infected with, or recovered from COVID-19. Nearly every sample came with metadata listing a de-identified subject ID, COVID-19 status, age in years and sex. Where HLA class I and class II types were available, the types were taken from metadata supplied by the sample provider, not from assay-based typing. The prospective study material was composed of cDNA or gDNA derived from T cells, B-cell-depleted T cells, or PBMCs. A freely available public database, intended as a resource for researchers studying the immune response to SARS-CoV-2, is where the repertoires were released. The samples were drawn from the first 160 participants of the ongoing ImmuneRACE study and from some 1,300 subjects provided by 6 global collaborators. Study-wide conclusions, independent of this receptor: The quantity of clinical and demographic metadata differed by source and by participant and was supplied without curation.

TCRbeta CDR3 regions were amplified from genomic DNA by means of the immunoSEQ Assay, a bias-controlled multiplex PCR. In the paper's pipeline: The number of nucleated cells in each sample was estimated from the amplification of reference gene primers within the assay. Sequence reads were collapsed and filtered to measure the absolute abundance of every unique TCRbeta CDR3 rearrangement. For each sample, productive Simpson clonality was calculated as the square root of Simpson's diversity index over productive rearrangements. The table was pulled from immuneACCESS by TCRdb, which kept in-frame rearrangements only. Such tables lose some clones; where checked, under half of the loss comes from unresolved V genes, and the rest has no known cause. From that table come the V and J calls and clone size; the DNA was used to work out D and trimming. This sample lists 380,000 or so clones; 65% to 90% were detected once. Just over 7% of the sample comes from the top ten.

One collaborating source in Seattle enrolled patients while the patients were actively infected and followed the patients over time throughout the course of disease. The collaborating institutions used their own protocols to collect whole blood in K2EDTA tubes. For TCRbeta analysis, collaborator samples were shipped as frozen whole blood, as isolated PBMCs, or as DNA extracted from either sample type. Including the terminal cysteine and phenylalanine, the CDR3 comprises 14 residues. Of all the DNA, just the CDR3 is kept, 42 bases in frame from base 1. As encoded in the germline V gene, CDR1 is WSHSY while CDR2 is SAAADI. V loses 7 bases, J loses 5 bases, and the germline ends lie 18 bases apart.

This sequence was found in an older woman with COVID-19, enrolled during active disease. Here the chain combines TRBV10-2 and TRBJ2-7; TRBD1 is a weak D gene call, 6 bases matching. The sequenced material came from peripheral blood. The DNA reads TGCGCCAGCACCCGAGCGACAGGAGTAGACGAGCAGTACTTC. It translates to CASTRATGVDEQYF.